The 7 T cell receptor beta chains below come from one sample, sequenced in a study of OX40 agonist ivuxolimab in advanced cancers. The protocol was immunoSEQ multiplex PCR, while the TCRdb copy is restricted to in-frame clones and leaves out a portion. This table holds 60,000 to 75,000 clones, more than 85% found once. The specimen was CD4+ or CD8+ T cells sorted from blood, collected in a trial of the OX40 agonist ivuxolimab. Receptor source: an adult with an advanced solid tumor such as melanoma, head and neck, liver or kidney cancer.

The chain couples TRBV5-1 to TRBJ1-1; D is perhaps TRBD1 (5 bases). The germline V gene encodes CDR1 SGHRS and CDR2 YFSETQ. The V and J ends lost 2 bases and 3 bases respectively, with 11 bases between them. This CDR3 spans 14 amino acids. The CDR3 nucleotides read TGCGCCAGCAGCTTTGGGGGGAGTGACACTGAAGCTTTCTTT. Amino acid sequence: CASSFGGSDTEAFF.

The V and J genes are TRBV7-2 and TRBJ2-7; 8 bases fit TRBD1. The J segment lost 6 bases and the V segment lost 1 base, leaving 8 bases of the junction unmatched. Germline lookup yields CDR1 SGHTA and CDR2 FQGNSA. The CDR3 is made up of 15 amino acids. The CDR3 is CASSLVGQGAIEQYF. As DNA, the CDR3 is TGTGCCAGCAGCTTAGTTGGTCAGGGGGCTATCGAGCAGTACTTC. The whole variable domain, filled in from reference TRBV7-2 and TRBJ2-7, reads GAGVSQSPSNKVTEKGKDVELRCDPISGHTALYWYRQSLGQGLEFLIYFQGNSAPDKSGLPSDRFSAERTGGSVSTLTIQRTQQEDSAVYLCASSLVGQGAIEQYFGPGTRLTVT.

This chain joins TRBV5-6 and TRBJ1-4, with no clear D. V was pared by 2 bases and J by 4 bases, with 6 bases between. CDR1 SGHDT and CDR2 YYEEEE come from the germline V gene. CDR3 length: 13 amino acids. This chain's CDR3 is CASSLGSNEKLFF. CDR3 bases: TGTGCCAGCAGCTTAGGGAGTAATGAAAAACTGTTTTTT.

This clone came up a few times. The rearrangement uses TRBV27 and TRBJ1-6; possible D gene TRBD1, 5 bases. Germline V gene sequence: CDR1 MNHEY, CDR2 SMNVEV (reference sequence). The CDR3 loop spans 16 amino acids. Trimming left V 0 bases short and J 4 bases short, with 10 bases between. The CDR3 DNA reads TGTGCCAGCAGTTTATCGACAACAGGTTATAATTCACCCCTCCACTTT. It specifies CASSLSTTGYNSPLHF.

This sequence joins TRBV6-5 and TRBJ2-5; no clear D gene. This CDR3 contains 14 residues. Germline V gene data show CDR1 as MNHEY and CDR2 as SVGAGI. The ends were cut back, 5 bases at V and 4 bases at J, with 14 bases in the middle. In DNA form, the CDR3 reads TGTGCCAGCAGTCCGGCCCCCGGCCGAGAGACCCAGTACTTC. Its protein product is CASSPAPGRETQYF.

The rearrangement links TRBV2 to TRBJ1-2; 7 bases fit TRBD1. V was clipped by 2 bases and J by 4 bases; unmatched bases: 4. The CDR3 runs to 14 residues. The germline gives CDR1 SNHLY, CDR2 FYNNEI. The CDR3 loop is CASSELGGAYGYTF. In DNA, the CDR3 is TGTGCCAGCAGTGAATTAGGGGGCGCCTATGGCTACACCTTC.

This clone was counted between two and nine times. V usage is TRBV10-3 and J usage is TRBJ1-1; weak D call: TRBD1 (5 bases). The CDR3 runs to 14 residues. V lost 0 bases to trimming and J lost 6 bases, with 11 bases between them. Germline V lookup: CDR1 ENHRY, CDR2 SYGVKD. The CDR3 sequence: CAISESRKGPEAFF. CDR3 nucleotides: TGTGCCATCAGTGAGTCAAGGAAGGGGCCTGAAGCTTTCTTT.